The 26 T cell receptor beta chains given below trace back to one sample, sequenced in a study of radiation and T cells in renal cell carcinoma (TCRdb year 2020). The protocol used for the library was the immunoSEQ multiplex PCR assay. TCRdb retrieved this table from immuneACCESS and kept in-frame rearrangements only. Not all clones are present; in checked studies, unresolved V genes account for under half, and no reason is known for the remainder. The sample yields roughly 100,000 clones; about 86% were counted once. The top ten hold roughly 8% of the sample. Read against the paper, the sample's time point label means: baseline pretreatment blood. Explained via the paper, the treatment or condition label denotes: 15 Gy SBRT to primary tumor, nephrectomy 4 weeks later. The input for sequencing was blood, taken from a patient whose treatment included radiotherapy and nephrectomy. Every receptor here comes from a man in his fifties with renal cell carcinoma.

The chain links TRBV7-9 to TRBJ1-1; unclear D gene. V shed 1 base and J shed 5 bases, with 2 bases lying between them. The CDR3 has 11 residues. Germline-derived CDR1 and CDR2 are SEHNR and FQNEAQ (reference sequence). CDR3 residues: CASSLGTEAFF. The CDR3 DNA reads as TGTGCCAGCAGCTTAGGGACTGAAGCTTTCTTT.

The CDR3 DNA sequence: TGTGCCAGCAGTGAATTCAGTGATGGAGCCGGGGAGCTGTTTTTT. It encodes CASSEFSDGAGELFF. This rearrangement joins TRBV6-1 to TRBJ2-2; D unclear. Per germline, CDR1 MNHNS and CDR2 SASEGT. The ends were cut back, 2 bases at V and 6 bases at J, with 13 bases in the middle. The CDR3 runs to 15 residues.

This rearrangement joins TRBV4-1 to TRBJ2-1; no firm D call. The CDR3 consists of 12 residues. In germline, CDR1 is MGHRA, CDR2 YSYEKL. Trimming took off 1 base at V and 6 bases at J, with 4 bases between the two ends. The CDR3 nucleotides are TGCGCCAGCAGCCAAGGAATCAATGAGCAGTTCTTC. Translating gives CASSQGINEQFF.

The V call is TRBV10-1, the J call TRBJ2-5; 9 bases are shared with TRBD2. The CDR3 covers 16 residues. Germline CDR1 WNHNN, CDR2 SYGVQD (reference sequence). J was trimmed by 6 bases and V by 2 bases; bases with no gene match: 10. CDR3 DNA: TGCGCCAGCAGTGAGAGGGCTAGCGGGAATCTACAGACCCAGTACTTC. This gives the protein CASSERASGNLQTQYF.

The chain joins TRBV29-1 to TRBJ1-2; D might be TRBD1 (5 bases). The CDR3 length is 12 residues. From germline, CDR1 is SQVTM and CDR2 ANQGSEA. V dropped 3 bases and J dropped 4 bases, with 9 bases sitting between them. The CDR3 sequence is CSVEGEGYGYTF. Here the CDR3 DNA reads TGCAGCGTTGAGGGGGAGGGCTATGGCTACACCTTC.

The gene calls are TRBV5-1 and TRBJ1-1, with D tentatively TRBD1 (5 bases). Trimming removed 1 base from V and 6 bases from J, with 10 bases in between. The CDR3 totals 13 residues. Germline assignment: CDR1 SGHRS and CDR2 YFSETQ. The CDR3 spells CASSLHGGAEAFF. The CDR3 DNA follows: TGCGCCAGCAGCTTGCACGGGGGGGCTGAAGCTTTCTTT.

The chain uses TRBV6-6 and TRBJ1-2; the D gene is possibly TRBD1 (6 bases). Trimming cost V 0 bases and J 3 bases, with 11 bases left between them. Germline CDR1 is MNHNY and CDR2 is SVGAGI (reference sequence). The CDR3 has 15 amino acids. This CDR3 is CASSYSGGQYYGYTF. In DNA form, the CDR3 reads TGTGCCAGCAGTTACTCCGGGGGCCAATACTATGGCTACACCTTC.

The rearrangement uses TRBV10-3 and TRBJ2-1; D might be TRBD1 (8 bases). CDR1 ENHRY and CDR2 SYGVKD come from the germline V gene. The CDR3 is made up of 16 amino acids. V gave up 4 bases and J gave up 7 bases, with 20 bases separating them. CDR3 region: CAISGSTGGGYNEQFF. Written as DNA, the CDR3 is TGTGCCATCAGTGGGAGCACAGGGGGGGGATATAATGAGCAGTTCTTC.

V and J are TRBV9 and TRBJ2-7; TRBD2 agrees at 11 bases. The CDR3 covers 15 residues. The germline CDR1 and CDR2 sequences are SGDLS and YYNGEE. With 4 bases clipped from V and 4 bases from J, the junction kept 7 bases outside the gene matches. CDR3 sequence: CASSPPGLADYEQYF. CDR3 DNA sequence: TGTGCCAGCAGCCCGCCGGGACTAGCGGATTACGAGCAGTACTTC.

CDR3 loop: CASSPQGVSYTF. The CDR3 bases are TGTGCCAGCAGCCCCCAAGGAGTGAGCTACACCTTC. The rearrangement links TRBV7-2 to TRBJ1-2; D remains unclear. CDR1 SGHTA and CDR2 FQGNSA come from the germline V gene. This CDR3 spans 12 amino acids. V dropped 5 bases and J dropped 9 bases, with 13 bases sitting between them.

This chain links TRBV7-3 with TRBJ2-3; 9 bases match TRBD2. The ends lost 1 base at V and 8 bases at J; junction bases unmatched: 7. CDR3 length equals 15 residues. Germline values: CDR1 SGHTA, CDR2 FQGTGA. The CDR3 reads CASSLSLAGDGTQYF. DNA of the CDR3: TGTGCCAGCAGCTTAAGCTTAGCGGGAGATGGTACGCAGTATTTT.

The J gene is TRBJ2-3, the V gene TRBV5-4; D is perhaps TRBD2 (6 bases). V lost 3 bases, J lost 1 base, and 9 bases lay in between. From germline, CDR1 is SGHNT and CDR2 YYREEE (reference sequence). The CDR3 spans 14 residues. The CDR3 bases are TGTGCCAGCAGCTCCGGGGGTCGCACAGATACGCAGTATTTT. Protein product: CASSSGGRTDTQYF.

This chain joins TRBV27 and TRBJ2-1; tentative D call: TRBD2 (6 bases). Trimming cost V 2 bases and J 5 bases, with 19 bases left between them. Per germline, CDR1 MNHEY and CDR2 SMNVEV (reference sequence). The CDR3 has 17 residues. The CDR3 DNA reads TGTGCCAGCAGTTTAGCGGGGTTGGTTCCAATAAACAATGAGCAGTTCTTC. Its translation: CASSLAGLVPINNEQFF.

Only a few counts were recorded for this clone. V gene TRBV18 combines with J gene TRBJ2-1; no reliable D call. The CDR3 consists of 12 residues. Germline V gene sequence: CDR1 KGHSH, CDR2 LQKENI. Trimming took off 5 bases at V and 10 bases at J, with 12 bases between the two ends. The CDR3 nucleotides read TGTGCCAGCTCAGCTGCTTATCGGGAGCAGTTCTTC. As protein: CASSAAYREQFF.

The chain employs TRBV5-8 and TRBJ2-5, with D tentatively TRBD2 (5 bases). CDR3 length equals 16 residues. Trimming removed 2 bases from V and 2 bases from J, with 16 bases in between. The germline CDR1 and CDR2 sequences are SGHTS and YDEGEE. The CDR3 region has the DNA TGTGCCAGCAGCTTTCCCCTCGCGGGCCAACAAGAGACCCAGTACTTC. Protein product: CASSFPLAGQQETQYF. Variable domain in full (rest from reference TRBV5-8 and TRBJ2-5): EAGVTQSPTHLIKTRGQQATLRCSPISGHTSVYWYQQALGLGLQFLLWYDEGEERNRGNFPPRFSGRQFPNYSSELNVNALELEDSALYLCASSFPLAGQQETQYFGPGTRLLVL.

The chain combines TRBV7-9 with TRBJ2-2; D perhaps matches TRBD1 (6 bases). CDR1 and CDR2 from the germline V gene are SEHNR and FQNEAQ (reference sequence). V was clipped by 1 base and J by 4 bases, with 13 bases between them. The CDR3 covers 16 residues. CDR3 loop: CASSLVQGRVTGELFF. The CDR3 DNA sequence: TGTGCCAGCAGCTTAGTACAGGGTCGGGTCACCGGGGAGCTGTTTTTT.

V and J are TRBV6-1 and TRBJ2-3, with a possible D match to TRBD2 (5 bases). Germline V gene lookup returns CDR1 MNHNS and CDR2 SASEGT. V was cut by 5 bases and J by 1 base, with 10 bases left in between. This CDR3 is built from 14 residues. The CDR3 DNA follows: TGTGCCAGCAGTCGTTGGCGGGGCACAGATACGCAGTATTTT. Amino acids: CASSRWRGTDTQYF.

The V call is TRBV6-5, the J call TRBJ2-2; possibly TRBD1 for D (5 bases). The CDR3 runs 10 residues. Looked up from germline, CDR1 is MNHEY and CDR2 is SVGAGI. CDR3 nucleotides: TGTGGGGGCCGGGCCGGGGAGCTGTTTTTT. Translation gives CGGRAGELFF.

The rearrangement links TRBV12-2 to TRBJ2-7; TRBD2, the table's D call, was not compared with the DNA. TRBV12-2 is recorded as a pseudogene. The CDR3 is made up of 16 amino acids. The CDR3 sequence: CASREPGTSGSYEQYF. CDR3 nucleotide sequence: TGTGCAAGTCGCGAACCAGGGACTAGCGGTTCCTACGAGCAGTACTTC.

The genes are TRBV4-1 and TRBJ2-1, with TRBD2 matching 13 bases. The germline gives CDR1 MGHRA, CDR2 YSYEKL. The V gene end was trimmed by 3 bases and the J gene end by 2 bases; junction bases not matched to a gene: 4. This CDR3 comprises 17 residues. The CDR3 region is CASSHTSGRAAYNEQFF. CDR3 nucleotides: TGCGCCAGCAGCCACACTAGCGGGAGGGCCGCCTACAATGAGCAGTTCTTC.

In its sample, this clone was seen once. V gene TRBV4-1 combines with J gene TRBJ2-7; tentative D call: TRBD2 (5 bases). Germline V gene data show CDR1 as MGHRA and CDR2 as YSYEKL. The V end lost 3 bases, the J end lost 1 base, and 28 bases lay between the germline ends. CDR3 size: 20 residues. CDR3 amino acids: CASSHGSFLGWRTESYEQYF. The CDR3 DNA reads TGCGCCAGCAGCCACGGTTCTTTCTTGGGGTGGAGGACGGAATCCTACGAGCAGTACTTC.

This chain joins TRBV28 and TRBJ1-3; D gene unclear. The CDR3 totals 14 residues. Germline V gives CDR1 MDHEN, CDR2 SYDVKM. Between the trimmed V and J ends, which lost 7 bases and 0 bases, there was a span of 10 bases. The CDR3 spells CASTPADSGNTIYF. The CDR3 DNA follows: TGTGCCAGCACCCCGGCTGACTCTGGAAACACCATATATTTT. The whole variable domain, filled in from reference TRBV28 and TRBJ1-3, reads DVKVTQSSRYLVKRTGEKVFLECVQDMDHENMFWYRQDPGLGLRLIYFSYDVKMKEKGDIPEGYSVSREKKERFSLILESASTNQTSMYLCASTPADSGNTIYFGEGSWLTVV.

The chain couples TRBV15 to TRBJ1-3; no clear D. Trimming pared 0 bases from V and 3 bases from J, leaving 9 bases between. Germline CDR1 reads LNHNV; CDR2 reads YYDKDF (reference sequence). The CDR3 runs 15 residues. The CDR3 DNA sequence: TGTGCCACCAGCAGAGACCCCATTTTTGGAAACACCATATATTTT. This sequence encodes CATSRDPIFGNTIYF.

The gene calls are TRBV25-1 and TRBJ2-1; D possibly corresponds to TRBD1 (9 bases). With 3 bases removed from V and 7 bases from J, the gap between germline ends came to 22 bases. The CDR3 length is 17 residues. The germline CDR1 and CDR2 sequences are MGHDK and SYGVNS. In DNA, the CDR3 is TGTGCCAGCAGTGATCCGGGACAGGGAGCGGGAGTGAATGAGCAGTTCTTC. Its translation: CASSDPGQGAGVNEQFF.

The sample holds one count of this clone. The gene calls are TRBV6-1 and TRBJ2-5, with 7 positions matching TRBD1. Trimming removed 7 bases from V and 4 bases from J; junction bases left unmatched: 9. Germline V gene data show CDR1 as MNHNS and CDR2 as SASEGT. CDR3 length: 14 amino acids. This chain's CDR3 is CASILTGAGETQYF. The CDR3, as DNA: TGTGCCAGCATCCTAACAGGGGCGGGAGAGACCCAGTACTTC.

V gene TRBV11-2 combines with J gene TRBJ2-1, with TRBD2 matching over 13 bases. J lost 9 bases, V lost 5 bases, and 13 bases had no gene match. The CDR3 runs to 17 residues. CDR1 and CDR2 (germline): SGHAT, FQNNGV. This CDR3 is CASSPGVRTSGRGEQFF. In DNA, the CDR3 is TGTGCCAGCAGCCCAGGGGTAAGGACTAGCGGGAGAGGTGAGCAGTTCTTC.